This is a list of T cell receptor beta chains from one sample in a study of regulatory T cells in long-lasting Graves disease. TCRdb independently ran MiXCR on the multiplex PCR reads; one entry per CDR3 protein. The table has around 460,000 distinct CDR3 sequences, approximately 22% seen once. The sequenced sample was peripheral blood mononuclear cells (PBMCs), obtained when the disease was refractory, from a patient treated with antithyroid drugs. These receptors were taken from a female donor with Graves disease. CDR3s include the opening cysteine and the closing phenylalanine or tryptophan. D genes are given only for firm matches. A row's size may be missing; if present it is once, few, many or a size class.

d_gene: NA
abundance: few
j_gene: TRBJ1-3
v_gene: TRBV2
CDR3aa: CASSEIRGNTIYF
CDR3nt: TGTGCCAGCAGTGAAATCCGGGGAAACACCATATATTTT

d_gene: TRBD1
abundance: many
j_gene: TRBJ2-7
v_gene: TRBV28
CDR3aa: CASSLQTGDTYEQYF
CDR3nt: TGTGCCAGCAGTCTCCAGACAGGGGACACCTACGAGCAGTACTTC

d_gene: TRBD1
abundance: few
j_gene: TRBJ1-2
v_gene: TRBV7-3
CDR3aa: CASSYSTGQAYGYTF
CDR3nt: TGTGCCAGCAGCTACTCAACAGGACAGGCGTATGGCTACACCTTC

d_gene: NA
abundance: many
j_gene: TRBJ1-2
v_gene: TRBV2
CDR3aa: CATQTPPWGGYTF
CDR3nt: TGTGCCACCCAAACCCCACCATGGGGTGGCTACACCTTC

d_gene: NA
abundance: NA
j_gene: TRBJ1-1
v_gene: TRBV29-1
CDR3aa: CSVGVGGGYEAFF
CDR3nt: TGCAGCGTTGGGGTGGGGGGGGGCTATGAAGCTTTCTTT

d_gene: NA
abundance: NA
j_gene: TRBJ1-5
v_gene: TRBV28
CDR3aa: CASTAPRGGNQPQHF
CDR3nt: TGTGCCAGCACCGCGCCCCGGGGAGGCAATCAGCCCCAGCATTTT

d_gene: TRBD1
abundance: NA
j_gene: TRBJ2-5
v_gene: TRBV25-1
CDR3aa: CASSEIQGRKETQYF
CDR3nt: TGTGCCAGCAGTGAGATACAGGGGCGTAAAGAGACCCAGTACTTC

d_gene: NA
abundance: many
j_gene: TRBJ1-5
v_gene: TRBV7-8
CDR3aa: CASSSLGGYGQPQHF
CDR3nt: TGTGCCAGCAGCTCCTTGGGGGGGTACGGTCAGCCCCAGCATTTT

d_gene: NA
abundance: many
j_gene: TRBJ2-2
v_gene: TRBV5-1
CDR3aa: CASSFDRRNTGELFF
CDR3nt: TGCGCCAGCAGCTTCGACCGACGAAACACCGGGGAGCTGTTTTTT

d_gene: NA
abundance: many
j_gene: TRBJ2-2
v_gene: TRBV5-4
CDR3aa: CASSLAISNTGELFF
CDR3nt: TGTGCCAGCAGCTTGGCTATCTCGAACACCGGGGAGCTGTTTTTT

d_gene: NA
abundance: many
j_gene: TRBJ2-7
v_gene: TRBV28
CDR3aa: CASTLGTSGLIYEQYF
CDR3nt: TGTGCCAGCACCCTGGGGACGTCAGGTTTAATCTACGAGCAGTACTTC

d_gene: NA
abundance: NA
j_gene: TRBJ2-3
v_gene: TRBV29-1
CDR3aa: CSVVPNQEDTQYF
CDR3nt: TGCAGCGTTGTCCCAAACCAGGAGGATACGCAGTATTTT

d_gene: NA
abundance: NA
j_gene: TRBJ2-1
v_gene: TRBV28
CDR3aa: CASSLVVRGENEQFF
CDR3nt: TGTGCCAGCAGTTTAGTGGTCAGGGGTGAGAATGAGCAGTTCTTC

d_gene: NA
abundance: few
j_gene: TRBJ2-7
v_gene: TRBV6-1
CDR3aa: CASTDGSASYEQYF
CDR3nt: TGTGCCAGCACCGACGGGTCGGCCTCCTACGAGCAGTACTTC

d_gene: NA
abundance: many
j_gene: TRBJ1-4
v_gene: TRBV5-5
CDR3aa: CASSLDSGSDLQKLFF
CDR3nt: TGTGCCAGCAGCTTGGACTCTGGGTCAGATCTCCAAAAACTGTTTTTT

d_gene: TRBD1
abundance: NA
j_gene: TRBJ1-1
v_gene: TRBV5-1
CDR3aa: CASSLGQGAVRNTEAFF
CDR3nt: TGCGCCAGCAGCTTGGGACAGGGGGCGGTTCGGAACACTGAAGCTTTCTTT

d_gene: TRBD1
abundance: NA
j_gene: TRBJ2-1
v_gene: TRBV5-6
CDR3aa: CASSVDRASYNEQFF
CDR3nt: TGTGCCAGCAGCGTCGACAGGGCGTCCTACAATGAGCAGTTCTTC

d_gene: NA
abundance: NA
j_gene: TRBJ1-2
v_gene: TRBV20-1
CDR3aa: CSAGPGESPEAGYTF
CDR3nt: TGCAGTGCCGGACCAGGGGAGTCTCCTGAAGCTGGCTACACCTTC

d_gene: TRBD2
abundance: NA
j_gene: TRBJ2-5
v_gene: TRBV6-1
CDR3aa: CASSRFGLAGGPETQYF
CDR3nt: TGTGCCAGCAGCCGCTTTGGACTAGCGGGGGGACCAGAGACCCAGTACTTC

d_gene: TRBD1
abundance: few
j_gene: TRBJ1-2
v_gene: TRBV9
CDR3aa: CASSPDRAHGYTF
CDR3nt: TGTGCCAGCAGCCCGGACAGGGCACATGGCTACACCTTC

d_gene: NA
abundance: NA
j_gene: TRBJ1-2
v_gene: TRBV6-1
CDR3aa: CASSSQRDGYTF
CDR3nt: TGTGCCAGCAGTAGCCAGAGGGATGGCTACACCTTC

d_gene: TRBD2
abundance: NA
j_gene: TRBJ2-3
v_gene: TRBV20-1
CDR3aa: CSAPLPAGVHRTDTQYF
CDR3nt: TGCAGTGCACCACTGCCAGCGGGGGTCCATCGCACAGATACGCAGTATTTT

d_gene: NA
abundance: many
j_gene: TRBJ1-5
v_gene: TRBV28
CDR3aa: CASSLAWEAQPQHF
CDR3nt: TGTGCCAGCAGTTTAGCATGGGAAGCGCAGCCCCAGCATTTT

d_gene: NA
abundance: many
j_gene: TRBJ1-2
v_gene: TRBV6-2/TRBV6-3
CDR3aa: CASSYPTSYGYTF
CDR3nt: TGTGCCAGCAGTTACCCTACAAGCTATGGCTACACCTTC

d_gene: NA
abundance: NA
j_gene: TRBJ2-7
v_gene: TRBV6-1
CDR3aa: CASMKTETTYEQYF
CDR3nt: TGTGCCAGCATGAAAACCGAGACAACCTACGAGCAGTACTTC

d_gene: TRBD2
abundance: NA
j_gene: TRBJ2-1
v_gene: TRBV6-2/TRBV6-3
CDR3aa: CASSYSRREGPSYNEQFF
CDR3nt: TGTGCCAGCAGTTACTCAAGGCGGGAGGGCCCCTCCTACAATGAGCAGTTCTTC

d_gene: NA
abundance: many
j_gene: TRBJ2-7
v_gene: TRBV7-2
CDR3aa: CASTLRGYEQYF
CDR3nt: TGTGCCAGCACCCTACGCGGGTACGAGCAGTACTTC

d_gene: TRBD1
abundance: many
j_gene: TRBJ1-5
v_gene: TRBV12-3/TRBV12-4
CDR3aa: CASRRTGDQPQHF
CDR3nt: TGTGCCAGCAGACGGACAGGGGATCAGCCCCAGCATTTT

d_gene: NA
abundance: few
j_gene: TRBJ1-4
v_gene: TRBV19
CDR3aa: CASSKKEWEKLFF
CDR3nt: TGTGCCAGTAGTAAGAAGGAGTGGGAAAAACTGTTTTTT

d_gene: NA
abundance: NA
j_gene: TRBJ1-2
v_gene: TRBV27
CDR3aa: CASSLSRAGRGYTF
CDR3nt: TGTGCCAGCAGTTTATCCCGGGCGGGACGCGGCTACACCTTC

d_gene: NA
abundance: NA
j_gene: TRBJ1-4
v_gene: TRBV27
CDR3aa: CASRRQDKVMEKLFF
CDR3nt: TGTGCCAGCCGACGCCAAGACAAGGTTATGGAAAAACTGTTTTTT

d_gene: TRBD2
abundance: NA
j_gene: TRBJ2-1
v_gene: TRBV28
CDR3aa: CASSGTSGGPNEQFF
CDR3nt: TGTGCCAGCAGCGGGACTAGCGGGGGTCCGAATGAGCAGTTCTTC

d_gene: NA
abundance: many
j_gene: TRBJ1-6
v_gene: TRBV6-1
CDR3aa: CASPKRSSYNSPLHF
CDR3nt: TGTGCCAGCCCCAAGAGGAGCTCCTATAATTCACCCCTCCACTTT

d_gene: TRBD2
abundance: NA
j_gene: TRBJ2-1
v_gene: TRBV9
CDR3aa: CASSRYSGRAGKEQFF
CDR3nt: TGTGCCAGCAGCCGCTATAGCGGGAGGGCGGGTAAGGAGCAGTTCTTC

d_gene: TRBD2
abundance: NA
j_gene: TRBJ2-7
v_gene: TRBV9
CDR3aa: CASSAISGGPNSYEQYF
CDR3nt: TGTGCCAGCTCAGCCATCTCGGGGGGGCCTAACTCCTACGAGCAGTACTTC

d_gene: TRBD1
abundance: NA
j_gene: TRBJ2-7
v_gene: TRBV30
CDR3aa: CAWSPSLMTGKNEQYF
CDR3nt: TGTGCCTGGAGTCCTAGTCTAATGACAGGGAAAAACGAGCAGTACTTC

d_gene: TRBD1
abundance: NA
j_gene: TRBJ1-1
v_gene: TRBV28
CDR3aa: CASSIRTGADTEAFF
CDR3nt: TGTGCCAGCAGTATTCGGACAGGGGCGGACACTGAAGCTTTCTTT

d_gene: NA
abundance: NA
j_gene: TRBJ1-1
v_gene: TRBV6-4
CDR3aa: CASSYFSQAGTEAFF
CDR3nt: TGTGCCAGCAGTTACTTTAGTCAGGCAGGGACTGAAGCTTTCTTT

d_gene: NA
abundance: many
j_gene: TRBJ1-5
v_gene: TRBV28
CDR3aa: CASSTGIGQPQHF
CDR3nt: TGTGCCAGCAGTACAGGGATCGGTCAGCCCCAGCATTTT

d_gene: NA
abundance: many
j_gene: TRBJ2-7
v_gene: TRBV6-7
CDR3aa: CASITETDTYEQYF
CDR3nt: TGTGCCAGCATTACAGAAACAGACACCTACGAGCAGTACTTC

d_gene: NA
abundance: many
j_gene: TRBJ2-5
v_gene: TRBV20-1
CDR3aa: CSASIQTQYF
CDR3nt: TGCAGTGCTTCAATACAGACCCAGTACTTC

d_gene: TRBD1
abundance: many
j_gene: TRBJ1-2
v_gene: TRBV28
CDR3aa: CATLREDREHGYTF
CDR3nt: TGTGCCACCCTACGAGAGGACAGGGAACATGGCTACACCTTC

d_gene: NA
abundance: many
j_gene: TRBJ1-1
v_gene: TRBV2
CDR3aa: CASSRALLRFATEAFF
CDR3nt: TGTGCCAGCAGTCGGGCATTACTTCGATTTGCCACTGAAGCTTTCTTT

d_gene: NA
abundance: few
j_gene: TRBJ2-7
v_gene: TRBV4-3
CDR3aa: CASSHSGAEQYF
CDR3nt: TGCGCCAGCAGCCACTCGGGGGCTGAACAGTACTTC

d_gene: NA
abundance: many
j_gene: TRBJ1-2
v_gene: TRBV28
CDR3aa: CASPNPYGYTF
CDR3nt: TGTGCCAGCCCGAACCCCTATGGCTACACCTTC

d_gene: NA
abundance: NA
j_gene: TRBJ2-7
v_gene: TRBV29-1
CDR3aa: CSVQYSGRPTYEQYF
CDR3nt: TGCAGCGTTCAATACAGCGGCCGCCCCACCTACGAGCAGTACTTC

d_gene: NA
abundance: many
j_gene: TRBJ1-1
v_gene: TRBV28
CDR3aa: CASSPPGPLNTEAFF
CDR3nt: TGTGCCAGCAGCCCTCCCGGGCCTTTGAACACTGAAGCTTTCTTT

d_gene: NA
abundance: many
j_gene: TRBJ2-7
v_gene: TRBV12-3/TRBV12-4
CDR3aa: CASSLVGIGVEQYF
CDR3nt: TGTGCCAGCAGTTTAGTTGGTATAGGGGTCGAGCAGTACTTC

d_gene: TRBD1
abundance: NA
j_gene: TRBJ1-3
v_gene: TRBV29-1
CDR3aa: CSVERDRGLGNTIYF
CDR3nt: TGCAGCGTTGAACGGGACAGGGGACTGGGAAACACCATATATTTT

d_gene: NA
abundance: NA
j_gene: TRBJ2-7
v_gene: TRBV9
CDR3aa: CASSVAPEGGGRNEQYF
CDR3nt: TGTGCCAGCAGCGTAGCCCCAGAGGGGGGGGGCCGCAATGAGCAGTACTTC